This T cell receptor (beta chain) was identified in a study of human T cells and chemical hapten exposure. Overall study context: Weekly scalp doses of diphenylcyclopropenone were given to patients during the approximately 25-week study. Patients having alopecia areata, totalis or universalis were mostly female.

Regarding time point: pre-sensitization, week 0. Treatment indicated: therapeutic diphenylcyclopropenone sensitization with weekly scalp DPC. What the library attached to individual cDNA molecules were unique molecular identifiers. In the original analysis: Around 97,000 TCRs per sample was the median, with a range of about 23,224 to 750,000. TCRdb reprocessed the RACE reads via MiXCR and lists one record per CDR3 protein. These V and J calls originate from TCRdb's pipeline instead of the authors' own analysis. The sample has about 120,000 distinct CDR3 sequences, about 14% seen once. There are 12 residues in the CDR3. Germline CDR1 reads DFQATT; CDR2 reads SNEGSKA (reference sequence). The V end lost 0 bases, the J end lost 4 bases, and 6 bases lay between the germline ends.

The starting material was whole blood, obtained in connection with sensitization to the hapten diphenylcyclopropenone (DPC). The sequence came from a woman younger than 35 with alopecia areata. Some clones in this sample may be carry-over from other donors' samples. The rearrangement joins TRBV20-1 to TRBJ1-2; D is unresolved. The CDR3 sequence is CSARDHLYGYTF. In nucleotides, the CDR3 is TGCAGTGCTAGAGATCATCTCTATGGCTACACCTTC.